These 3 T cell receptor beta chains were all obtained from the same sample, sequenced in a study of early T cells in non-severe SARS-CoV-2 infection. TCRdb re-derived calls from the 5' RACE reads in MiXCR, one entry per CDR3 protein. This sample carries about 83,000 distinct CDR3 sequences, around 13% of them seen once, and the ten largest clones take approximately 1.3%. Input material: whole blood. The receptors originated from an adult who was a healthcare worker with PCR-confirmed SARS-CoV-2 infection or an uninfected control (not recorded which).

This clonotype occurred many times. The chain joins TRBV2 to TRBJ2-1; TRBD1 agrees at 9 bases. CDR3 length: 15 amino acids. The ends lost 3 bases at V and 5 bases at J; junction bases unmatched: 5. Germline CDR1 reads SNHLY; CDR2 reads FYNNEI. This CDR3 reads CASSETGTGNNEQFF. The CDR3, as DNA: TGTGCCAGCAGTGAGACCGGGACAGGGAACAATGAGCAGTTCTTC.

Written as DNA, the CDR3 is TGTGCCAGCTCACCAAGGACAGGGATCCCCTACGAGCAGTACTTC. Translation: CASSPRTGIPYEQYF. V is TRBV18 and J is TRBJ2-7, with 8 positions matching TRBD1. V trimming: 2 bases; J trimming: 2 bases; junction bases outside the gene matches: 5. The CDR3 extends over 15 amino acids. The germline V gene encodes CDR1 KGHSH and CDR2 LQKENI.

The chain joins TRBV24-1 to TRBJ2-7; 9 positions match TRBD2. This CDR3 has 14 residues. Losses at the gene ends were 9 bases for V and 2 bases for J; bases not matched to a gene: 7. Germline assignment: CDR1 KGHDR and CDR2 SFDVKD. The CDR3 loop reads CATPFSGGPYEQYF. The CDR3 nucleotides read TGTGCCACCCCGTTCAGCGGGGGGCCCTACGAGCAGTACTTC.